This passage covers 32 T cell receptor beta chains from one sample sequenced in a study of long-term antiretroviral therapy in people with HIV. The authors ran the immunoSEQ assay, v3.0, at survey level. Produced via immunoSEQ multiplex PCR; TCRdb's table is partial and in-frame only. The data show about 35,000 clones, about 94% seen once. The sample consisted of unsorted PBMCs, taken 4.1 years after starting antiretroviral therapy. The receptors derive from a woman aged 50 to 60 with HIV.

The chain carries TRBV6-1 and TRBJ1-2, with a weak D call TRBD1 (5 bases). Germline assignment: CDR1 MNHNS and CDR2 SASEGT. Trimming removed 9 bases at V and 4 bases at J, with 18 bases between. The CDR3 sequence is 14 residues long. The CDR3 nucleotides read TGTGCCAGTCTGGAGGGGTGGCCAGCCTATGGCTACACCTTC. Translating it yields CASLEGWPAYGYTF.

V is TRBV5-1 and J is TRBJ2-7; D not resolved. CDR3 length: 14 amino acids. The V end lost 0 bases, the J end lost 4 bases, and 11 bases lay between the germline ends. Per the germline V gene, CDR1 is SGHRS and CDR2 is YFSETQ. The CDR3 loop is CASSLEGYLYEQYF. CDR3 coding DNA: TGCGCCAGCAGCTTGGAGGGATACTTATACGAGCAGTACTTC.

This rearrangement joins TRBV7-2 to TRBJ1-2; 8 bases line up with TRBD1. Trimming removed 5 bases from V and 3 bases from J; junction bases left unmatched: 2. In germline, CDR1 is SGHTA, CDR2 FQGNSA. There are 13 residues in the CDR3. CDR3 in amino acids: CASSPDRDYGYTF. As DNA, the CDR3 is TGTGCCAGCAGCCCGGACAGGGACTATGGCTACACCTTC.

The chain is built from TRBV2 and TRBJ2-3; D unclear. CDR3 length equals 13 residues. V was clipped by 6 bases and J by 1 base, with 8 bases between them. Germline V gene sequence: CDR1 SNHLY, CDR2 FYNNEI. CDR3 sequence: CASRNTGTDTQYF. Written as DNA, the CDR3 is TGTGCCAGCAGAAATACTGGCACAGATACGCAGTATTTT. The full variable domain, rest sourced from reference TRBV2 and TRBJ2-3, is EPEVTQTPSHQVTQMGQEVILRCVPISNHLYFYWYRQILGQKVEFLVSFYNNEISEKSEIFDDQFSVERPDGSNFTLKIRSTKLEDSAMYFCASRNTGTDTQYFGPGTRLTVL.

This chain uses TRBV11-2 with TRBJ1-4, with D perhaps matching TRBD1 (5 bases). Trimming stripped 6 bases from V and 0 bases from J, with 8 bases between. This CDR3 comprises 14 residues. Germline loops: CDR1 SGHAT, CDR2 FQNNGV. The CDR3 reads CASRQAATNEKLFF. The CDR3 DNA reads as TGTGCCAGCAGACAGGCGGCAACTAATGAAAAACTGTTTTTT.

This clone was detected only once. The gene calls are TRBV5-4 and TRBJ2-1; a possible D gene is TRBD2 (6 bases). The CDR3 is 15 residues long. With 0 bases removed from V and 2 bases from J, the gap between germline ends came to 9 bases. Germline V CDR1 and CDR2: SGHNT, YYREEE (reference sequence). Here the CDR3 reads CASSLEGRPYNEQFF. CDR3 DNA sequence: TGTGCCAGCAGCTTGGAAGGGAGGCCCTACAATGAGCAGTTCTTC.

The V gene is TRBV11-2, the J gene TRBJ1-3, with D maybe TRBD1 (6 bases). Trimming took 3 bases from V and 2 from J, leaving 11 bases between them. The CDR3 totals 15 residues. CDR1 is SGHAT, CDR2 FQNNGV, per germline. CDR3 nucleotide sequence: TGTGCCAGCAGCTTGTTAACAGGGCCTGGAAACACCATATATTTT. Protein: CASSLLTGPGNTIYF.

In its sample, this clone was seen once. V gene TRBV6-6 combines with J gene TRBJ1-4; the match to TRBD1 covers 9 bases. CDR1 MNHNY and CDR2 SVGAGI come from the germline V gene (reference sequence). This CDR3 is built from 15 residues. J gave up 4 bases and V 6 bases, and 6 bases lay outside the gene matches. The CDR3 DNA reads TGTGCCAGCAGCCCAACGGGACAGGGTAATGAAAAACTGTTTTTT. Protein: CASSPTGQGNEKLFF.

The chain combines TRBV7-9 with TRBJ2-7; 7 positions agree with TRBD1. Trimming cost V 5 bases and J 6 bases; bases outside gene matches: 7. The germline gives CDR1 SEHNR, CDR2 FQNEAQ (reference sequence). There are 13 residues in the CDR3. The CDR3, as DNA: TGTGCCAGCAGCCCGACAGGGTATGGCGAGCAGTACTTC. Translation gives CASSPTGYGEQYF.

V gene TRBV19 combines with J gene TRBJ2-5; no clear D gene. Germline V gene sequence: CDR1 LNHDA, CDR2 SQIVND (reference sequence). Trimming left V 6 bases short and J 4 bases short, with 12 bases between. This CDR3 is built from 13 residues. The CDR3, as DNA: TGTGCCAGTAGCCCTCTCCTGGGAGAGACCCAGTACTTC. Protein product: CASSPLLGETQYF.

The chain is built from TRBV7-9 and TRBJ1-1; no clear D. Germline V gene lookup returns CDR1 SEHNR and CDR2 FQNEAQ (reference sequence). Trimming removed 3 bases at V and 7 bases at J, with 15 bases between. CDR3 length: 14 amino acids. CDR3 region: CASSFSTRFVEAFF. The CDR3 nucleotides are TGTGCCAGCAGCTTTTCAACAAGATTCGTTGAAGCTTTCTTT.

This chain uses TRBV9 with TRBJ1-4; D perhaps matches TRBD1 (5 bases). V lost 4 bases, J lost 5 bases, and 15 bases lay in between. This CDR3 contains 15 residues. From germline, CDR1 is SGDLS and CDR2 YYNGEE. CDR3 loop: CASSNGPGGNEKLFF. CDR3 DNA: TGTGCCAGCAGCAATGGACCGGGGGGAAATGAAAAACTGTTTTTT.

This chain joins TRBV2 and TRBJ1-4; D gene ambiguous. With 4 bases removed from V and 10 bases from J, the gap between germline ends came to 7 bases. The CDR3 contains 11 residues. Germline values: CDR1 SNHLY, CDR2 FYNNEI. CDR3 nucleotide sequence: TGTGCCAGCAGTGTCCGGGGAAAACTGTTTTTT. Translated, it gives CASSVRGKLFF.

The V and J genes are TRBV25-1 and TRBJ1-1; D unclear. Germline V gene sequence: CDR1 MGHDK, CDR2 SYGVNS. The CDR3 has 15 amino acids. V lost 1 base to trimming and J lost 4 bases, with 13 bases between them. DNA for the CDR3: TGTGCCAGCAGTGAATTTGCGGGAGTCGCCACTGAAGCTTTCTTT. Residues: CASSEFAGVATEAFF.

V and J are TRBV30 and TRBJ1-1, with TRBD1 matching 10 bases. Trimming removed 2 bases from V and 7 bases from J; junction bases left unmatched: 10. This CDR3 spans 15 amino acids. Germline loops: CDR1 GTSNPN, CDR2 SVGIG (reference sequence). CDR3 amino acids: CAWSLPTTGGGEAFF. CDR3 nucleotides: TGTGCCTGGAGTTTACCAACGACAGGGGGCGGTGAAGCTTTCTTT.

The rearrangement links TRBV27 to TRBJ2-3; D unresolved. The CDR3 is 13 residues long. Per germline, CDR1 MNHEY and CDR2 SMNVEV (reference sequence). Trimming cost V 0 bases and J 6 bases, with 7 bases left between them. The CDR3 protein is CASSLSQADTQYF. For the CDR3, the DNA is TGTGCCAGCAGTTTATCTCAAGCGGATACGCAGTATTTT.

The chain is built from TRBV7-2 and TRBJ1-2, with 7 bases fitting TRBD1. Per the germline V gene, CDR1 is SGHTA and CDR2 is FQGNSA. With 4 bases clipped from V and 4 bases from J, the junction kept 6 bases outside the gene matches. There are 14 residues in the CDR3. DNA of the CDR3: TGTGCCAGCAGCTCCAGGGACAGTCTCTATGGCTACACCTTC. It translates to CASSSRDSLYGYTF.

The gene calls are TRBV18 and TRBJ2-3; 7 bases fit TRBD1. J was trimmed by 3 bases and V by 2 bases; bases with no gene match: 5. This CDR3 region has 15 residues. Germline assignment: CDR1 KGHSH and CDR2 LQKENI. CDR3 region: CASSPTQGETDTQYF. CDR3 in DNA: TGTGCCAGCTCACCAACGCAGGGGGAGACAGATACGCAGTATTTT. Filled out from reference TRBV18 and TRBJ2-3, the complete variable domain reads NAGVMQNPRHLVRRRGQEARLRCSPMKGHSHVYWYRQLPEEGLKFMVYLQKENIIDESGMPKERFSAEFPKEGPSILRIQQVVRGDSAAYFCASSPTQGETDTQYFGPGTRLTVL.

The rearrangement links TRBV6-4 to TRBJ1-2, with 8 bases fitting TRBD1. The CDR3 consists of 15 residues. The germline V gene has CDR1 MRHNA and CDR2 SNTAGT. The V gene end was trimmed by 5 bases and the J gene end by 4 bases; junction bases not matched to a gene: 9. This chain's CDR3 is CASSQTGEGSYGYTF. The DNA of the CDR3 is TGTGCCAGCAGTCAGACAGGGGAAGGTAGCTATGGCTACACCTTC.

The genes are TRBV2 and TRBJ1-6; 10 bases agree with TRBD1. This CDR3 is built from 15 residues. The trim removed 6 bases at V and 9 bases at J, leaving 8 bases unmatched. Germline assignment: CDR1 SNHLY and CDR2 FYNNEI. The CDR3 bases are TGTGCCAGCAGACAGGACAGGGGGTTGATTTCACCCCTCCACTTT. Protein sequence: CASRQDRGLISPLHF. Together with reference TRBV2 and TRBJ1-6, the CDR3 gives the full variable domain: EPEVTQTPSHQVTQMGQEVILRCVPISNHLYFYWYRQILGQKVEFLVSFYNNEISEKSEIFDDQFSVERPDGSNFTLKIRSTKLEDSAMYFCASRQDRGLISPLHFGNGTRLTVT.

The V call is TRBV5-3, the J call TRBJ2-7; D remains ambiguous. TRBV5-3 is identified as an open reading frame with a role that is uncertain. Between the trimmed V and J ends, which lost 5 bases and 2 bases, there was a span of 17 bases. CDR3 length equals 15 residues. The chain's CDR3 is CARRLLAGKAYEQYF. CDR3 DNA: TGTGCCAGAAGGTTGTTGGCTGGAAAAGCCTACGAGCAGTACTTC.

CDR3 DNA sequence: TGTGCCAGCAGGACAGGGGGAGAAACTGAAGCTTTCTTT. As protein: CASRTGGETEAFF. The rearrangement uses TRBV6-6 and TRBJ1-1; TRBD1 agrees at 9 bases. This CDR3 has 13 residues. Trimming took 6 bases from V and 5 from J; bases not matched to a gene: 4. From germline, CDR1 is MNHNY and CDR2 SVGAGI (reference sequence).

The CDR3 DNA reads as TGTGCCTGGAGCGGGGGTAGAACTGGAAACACCATATATTTT. Translated: CAWSGGRTGNTIYF. The chain couples TRBV30 to TRBJ1-3, with D possibly matching TRBD1 (5 bases). The germline V gene has CDR1 GTSNPN and CDR2 SVGIG (reference sequence). CDR3 length equals 14 residues. Between the trimmed V and J ends, which lost 3 bases and 2 bases, there was a span of 11 bases.

V usage is TRBV2 and J usage is TRBJ2-3; 10 bases agree with TRBD2. The CDR3 is made up of 15 amino acids. V trimming: 5 bases; J trimming: 1 base; junction bases outside the gene matches: 3. Germline V gives CDR1 SNHLY, CDR2 FYNNEI. The CDR3 DNA follows: TGTGCCAGCAGTCCAACTAGCGGGGGCACAGATACGCAGTATTTT. Encoded protein: CASSPTSGGTDTQYF.

The chain employs TRBV6-1 and TRBJ1-5; D perhaps matches TRBD1 (6 bases). The V gene lost 5 bases and the J gene lost 3 bases, with 11 bases spanning the gap. This CDR3 has 14 residues. Per the germline V gene, CDR1 is MNHNS and CDR2 is SASEGT. CDR3 in amino acids: CASSSTGYNQPQHF. DNA of the CDR3: TGTGCCAGCAGTTCAACAGGGTACAATCAGCCCCAGCATTTT.

The chain employs TRBV19 and TRBJ2-3; unclear D gene. Germline values: CDR1 LNHDA, CDR2 SQIVND (reference sequence). Trimming took off 5 bases at V and 6 bases at J, with 6 bases between the two ends. CDR3 length: 11 amino acids. The CDR3, as DNA: TGTGCCAGTAGTGTCGCGGATACGCAGTATTTT. Protein product: CASSVADTQYF.

The rearrangement links TRBV5-1 to TRBJ2-5, with D perhaps TRBD1 or TRBD2 (5 bases each). With 1 base removed from V and 4 bases from J, the gap between germline ends came to 14 bases. In germline, CDR1 is SGHRS, CDR2 YFSETQ. This CDR3 is built from 15 residues. CDR3 bases: TGCGCCAGCAGCTTGCTCGGCCGGGGCGGAGAGACCCAGTACTTC. It is translated as CASSLLGRGGETQYF. Full variable domain (rest looked up from reference TRBV5-1 and TRBJ2-5): KAGVTQTPRYLIKTRGQQVTLSCSPISGHRSVSWYQQTPGQGLQFLFEYFSETQRNKGNFPGRFSGRQFSNSRSEMNVSTLELGDSALYLCASSLLGRGGETQYFGPGTRLLVL.

The V and J genes are TRBV2 and TRBJ1-5; D remains unclear. The CDR3 runs 13 residues. Trimming pared 0 bases from V and 5 bases from J, leaving 5 bases between. Germline values: CDR1 SNHLY, CDR2 FYNNEI. DNA of the CDR3: TGTGCCAGCAGTGAAGCAGCCTATCAGCCCCAGCATTTT. It translates to CASSEAAYQPQHF.

Within the sample, this clone is medium-sized (0.01 to 0.1%). The rearrangement uses TRBV27 and TRBJ1-5; D is uncertain. V lost 6 bases and J lost 7, with 19 bases in between. From germline, CDR1 is MNHEY and CDR2 SMNVEV (reference sequence). The CDR3 runs 15 residues. The CDR3 coding sequence is TGTGCCAGCAGATGCCTCGGGCCCCACGCGCAGCCCCAGCATTTT. Translation: CASRCLGPHAQPQHF.

The rearrangement uses TRBV18 and TRBJ1-6; 7 bases are a match to TRBD1. The trim removed 4 bases at V and 9 bases at J, leaving 6 bases unmatched. CDR1 KGHSH and CDR2 LQKENI come from the germline V gene. There are 14 residues in the CDR3. The DNA for the CDR3 is TGTGCCAGCTCACTACCGGGACAGACTTCACCCCTCCACTTT. Translated, it gives CASSLPGQTSPLHF.

The chain couples TRBV2 to TRBJ1-2; TRBD1 might be the D (5 bases). The CDR3 runs to 15 residues. Germline V gene data show CDR1 as SNHLY and CDR2 as FYNNEI. Deletions cut 7 bases from V and 7 bases from J, with 22 bases between. DNA for the CDR3: TGTGCCAGCACGGTGGAGGGGAACGACGTCCGTGGCTACACCTTC. Amino acids: CASTVEGNDVRGYTF.

The CDR3 DNA sequence: TGTGCCAGCAGTCCCCGGGGGTGGGAGACCCAGTACTTC. Amino acids: CASSPRGWETQYF. V and J are TRBV6-6 and TRBJ2-5, with a tentative D call TRBD2 (6 bases). Trimming took off 5 bases at V and 5 bases at J, with 12 bases between the two ends. The CDR3 covers 13 residues. The V gene's germline CDR1 is MNHNY and CDR2 SVGAGI (reference sequence).